This T cell receptor (beta chain) was recovered during a study of blood T cells in healthy people across ages. Primed by a sample-barcoded 5' primer and a J-beta primer mix, a second PCR proceeded for 7 to 11 cycles. TCRdb reanalysed the 5' RACE reads using MiXCR and keeps one entry per CDR3 protein. The profile shows over 750,000 distinct CDR3 sequences, just under 25% of them singletons. V was trimmed by 5 bases and J by 8 bases, leaving 11 bases between them. This CDR3 contains 12 residues. Germline V gene sequence: CDR1 SGHTA, CDR2 FQGTGA. These sequences were also reported in another study, on T cells of mothers and their children. That paper notes: Related mother and child pairs showed slightly greater overlap (not significant) than unrelated pairs did.

Sequenced sample: blood. The J gene is TRBJ2-3, the V gene TRBV7-3; no reliable D call. The receptor was isolated from a boy aged 5-17 years in good health. CDR3 in amino acids: CASSPPLGTQYF. The CDR3 nucleotides are TGTGCCAGCAGCCCACCTTTGGGTACGCAGTATTTT.